A selection of T cell receptor beta chains follows, all from one sample in a study of technical replicates of blood from a few donors. Libraries were prepared by immunoSEQ multiplex PCR; TCRdb keeps only in-frame clonotypes and omits some of them. This sample has 55,000 to 75,000 clones, with 85% to 95% found just once. The source material was PBMCs. These receptors originate from a human donor in good health. Some clones in this sample may be carry-over from other donors' samples. The CDR3 runs from the conserved cysteine through the conserved F or W. A D gene is named only where the DNA matches it firmly. Some rows mark clone size as missing; the rest say once, few, many or name a class of expanded clone.

>.|.|TRBJ1-5|TRBV5-1
TGCGCCAGCAGCCCGGGGGGGGAAGGGCAGCCCCAGCATTTT
CASSPGGEGQPQHF
>.|.|TRBJ2-7|TRBV2
TGTGCCAGCAGCGAGACTGTCGAGCAGTACTTC
CASSETVEQYF
>.|.|TRBJ1-5|TRBV6-6
TGTGCCAGCAGACCGACGGGACAGCCCCAGCATTTT
CASRPTGQPQHF
>.|TRBD2|TRBJ2-3|TRBV6-1
TGTGCCAGCAACACGGGCCTAGCGGGCACAGATACGCAGTATTTT
CASNTGLAGTDTQYF
>.|.|TRBJ2-7|TRBV6-5
TGTGCCAGCAGTTACTCGCCGGGCAGGGGCGAGCAGTACTTC
CASSYSPGRGEQYF
>once|TRBD2|TRBJ2-5|TRBV4-1
TGCGCCAGCAGCCAAGTGGCGTCCGGGAGGAAAGAGACCCAGTACTTC
CASSQVASGRKETQYF
>.|.|TRBJ2-5|TRBV13
TGTGCCAGCAGCTCGGCTCGGGTCGGGAGTTTCCCGGGGGAGACCCAGTACTTC
CASSSARVGSFPGETQYF
>.|.|TRBJ2-1|TRBV13
TGTGCCAGCAGCCAAGGGGGGGGGCAAAGTAATGAGCAGTTCTTC
CASSQGGGQSNEQFF
>once|TRBD1|TRBJ1-4|TRBV18
TGTGCCAGCTCACCTTCGGGACAGGCCGGAAGGGAACTGTTTTTT
CASSPSGQAGRELFF
>.|.|TRBJ2-2|TRBV5-1
TGCGCCAGCAGCGATAGCGGGAACACCGGGGAGCTGTTTTTT
CASSDSGNTGELFF
>once|TRBD1|TRBJ2-2|TRBV5-1
TGCGCCAGCAGCTGGACAGGGTATTCCGGGGAGCTGTTTTTT
CASSWTGYSGELFF